Below, one TCR beta chain is given with its context. Its antigen is not known. Combining a sample-barcoded 5' primer with a J-beta primer mix, a second PCR ran for roughly 6 to 11 cycles. TCRdb independently ran MiXCR on the 5' RACE reads; one entry per CDR3 protein. Seen here are hundreds of thousands of distinct CDR3 sequences, about 34% observed once, and the top ten hold approximately 15%. This sample is part of a study of blood T cells in healthy people across ages. General observations from the study: Possibly confounding the expanded clonotype changes was the fact that donor CMV status was unknown. Age brought a roughly linear fall in TCR beta diversity measured per million T cells.

Sample donors were healthy Caucasian individuals that came from Russia, aged roughly 6 to 95. They isolated at least 7 million PBMCs from each sample. Material: blood. The receptor comes from a woman aged 80 or over in good health.

The CDR3: CASSSPGQGSSPLHF. Here the CDR3 DNA reads TGTGCCAGCAGCTCTCCGGGACAGGGGAGCTCACCCCTCCACTTT. This sequence joins TRBV7-2 and TRBJ1-6; 10 bases agree with TRBD1. J was trimmed by 10 bases and V by 4 bases; bases with no gene match: 7. The CDR3 is 15 amino acids. Germline V gene sequence: CDR1 SGHTA, CDR2 FQGNSA.